This TCR beta chain was observed in a study of shared clonotypes between healthy human individuals. Naive CD8 cells lacked CD45RO and underwent positive selection for CCR7, leaving out terminally differentiated effector memory CD45RA+ cells. Looked up from germline, CDR1 is SNHLY and CDR2 is FYNNEI. With V trimmed by 7 bases and J by 3 bases, 8 bases remained unmatched. The CDR3 sequence is 16 residues long. The assay was immunoSEQ multiplex PCR, and TCRdb's table has in-frame clones only and misses some. The sample consists of about 650,000 clones, nearly 97% of them appearing once. The origin of this receptor is a woman aged 25 to 45 in good health. This sequence joins TRBV2 and TRBJ2-1; 11 bases fit TRBD2. Sample: naive CD8+ T cells sorted from blood. CDR3 DNA: TGTGCCAGCAAACTAGCGGGAGCGGGGGTCTACAATGAGCAGTTCTTC. Encoded protein: CASKLAGAGVYNEQFF.